The 21 T cell receptor beta chains below come from one sample, sequenced in a study of cytomegalovirus exposure and HLA in healthy donors. The PCR used 60 Vbeta and 13 Jbeta primers. TCRdb keeps only in-frame clones here, not all; method: immunoSEQ multiplex PCR. The sample yields about 150,000 clones, about 80% seen once. The sample was PBMCs. The receptors stem from a man aged 25-40 years in good health and CMV-seropositive.

In this sample, this clone turned up once. The chain carries TRBV4-3 and TRBJ1-2, with 7 bases that match TRBD1. Germline CDR1 LGHNA, CDR2 YSLEER. J lost 8 bases, V lost 2 bases, and 8 bases had no gene match. The CDR3 contains 14 residues. CDR3 in amino acids: CASSQYRGTGGYTF. CDR3 nucleotide sequence: TGCGCCAGCAGCCAATACAGGGGAACTGGCGGCTACACCTTC.

In DNA, the CDR3 is TGTGCCAGCAGTGGAAATAGAGGCATCAACTATGGCTACACCTTC. This sequence encodes CASSGNRGINYGYTF. This chain connects TRBV2 to TRBJ1-2; no definite D call. This CDR3 comprises 15 residues. The V and J ends lost 4 bases and 2 bases respectively, with 14 bases between them. CDR1 and CDR2 (germline): SNHLY, FYNNEI.

V and J are TRBV19 and TRBJ1-5; D gene ambiguous. V was clipped by 3 bases and J by 7 bases, with 13 bases between them. Germline assignment: CDR1 LNHDA and CDR2 SQIVND (reference sequence). This CDR3 is built from 14 residues. The CDR3 DNA reads as TGTGCCAGTAGTATGCTGAGTACGGGGCAGCCCCAGCATTTT. It translates to CASSMLSTGQPQHF.

This clone has only a few counts. V usage is TRBV5-1 and J usage is TRBJ2-2, with D hard to call. Trimming cost V 0 bases and J 5 bases, with 11 bases left between them. This CDR3 comprises 15 residues. The germline V gene encodes CDR1 SGHRS and CDR2 YFSETQ. Here the CDR3 reads CASSLVQTRTGELFF. The CDR3 nucleotides are TGCGCCAGCAGCTTGGTTCAAACGAGGACCGGGGAGCTGTTTTTT.

This chain links TRBV28 with TRBJ1-2; 7 bases are a match to TRBD1. This CDR3 is built from 15 residues. Germline CDR1 is MDHEN and CDR2 is SYDVKM. Unmatched junction bases numbered 14, after V lost 5 bases and J lost 8 bases. The CDR3 reads CASSPTGAASLGYTF. The CDR3 nucleotides are TGTGCCAGCAGTCCTACAGGGGCCGCCTCCCTCGGCTACACCTTC.

The rearrangement links TRBV5-1 to TRBJ2-2; D gene uncertain. The CDR3 is 14 residues long. Germline CDR1 SGHRS, CDR2 YFSETQ. With 2 bases removed from V and 1 base from J, the gap between germline ends came to 6 bases. CDR3 sequence: CASSFRVNTGELFF. The CDR3 region has the DNA TGCGCCAGCAGCTTTCGCGTGAACACCGGGGAGCTGTTTTTT.

The chain links TRBV6-1 to TRBJ2-2, with D tentatively TRBD1 (6 bases). There are 14 residues in the CDR3. Germline CDR1 reads MNHNS; CDR2 reads SASEGT. V gave up 5 bases and J gave up 5 bases, with 12 bases separating them. In DNA, the CDR3 is TGTGCCAGCAGTTTCACAGGGTCGACCGGGGAGCTGTTTTTT. Translation: CASSFTGSTGELFF.

The chain employs TRBV30 and TRBJ2-1; possibly TRBD1 for D (5 bases). Germline values: CDR1 GTSNPN, CDR2 SVGIG (reference sequence). Trimming took off 0 bases at V and 6 bases at J, with 12 bases between the two ends. The CDR3 sequence is 14 residues long. CDR3 in amino acids: CAWSVLRVGNEQFF. Here the CDR3 DNA reads TGTGCCTGGAGTGTACTCAGGGTAGGCAATGAGCAGTTCTTC.

V is TRBV27 and J is TRBJ1-2; 12 nucleotides match TRBD1. CDR3 size: 16 residues. Per the germline V gene, CDR1 is MNHEY and CDR2 is SMNVEV (reference sequence). Losses at the gene ends were 2 bases for V and 8 bases for J; bases not matched to a gene: 9. CDR3 nucleotide sequence: TGTGCCAGCAGTTTACTACCGGGACAGGGGGCTGGGGGCTACACCTTC. Translated: CASSLLPGQGAGGYTF.

The chain combines TRBV7-8 with TRBJ1-5, with D possibly matching TRBD1 (6 bases). CDR3 length equals 14 residues. Germline V gene data show CDR1 as SGHVS and CDR2 as FQNEAQ. V was pared by 1 base and J by 7 bases, with 11 bases between. The CDR3 sequence is CASSLEGGRQPQHF. The CDR3 bases are TGTGCCAGCAGCTTAGAGGGGGGGCGCCAGCCCCAGCATTTT.

The CDR3 sequence: CASGAGGSDTQYF. CDR3 in DNA: TGTGCCAGCGGTGCGGGGGGGTCAGATACGCAGTATTTT. The J gene is TRBJ2-3, the V gene TRBV11-3, with 9 bases identical to TRBD2. This CDR3 comprises 13 residues. Germline-derived CDR1 and CDR2 are SGHNT and YENEEA. Germline trimming cut 8 bases from V and 4 bases from J; bases unmatched to any gene: 4.

This rearrangement joins TRBV28 to TRBJ2-2, with a weak D call TRBD2 (6 bases). Germline-derived CDR1 and CDR2 are MDHEN and SYDVKM. Trimming left V 3 bases short and J 4 bases short, with 12 bases between. The CDR3 is made up of 15 amino acids. CDR3 in DNA: TGTGCCAGCAGTTTGGGCGGGACGACCACCGGGGAGCTGTTTTTT. It encodes CASSLGGTTTGELFF.

This clone was counted once. This chain uses TRBV5-4 with TRBJ2-2; D might be TRBD2 (5 bases). CDR3 size: 15 residues. The germline V and J ends were trimmed by 4 bases and 2 bases, with 12 bases remaining between them. The V gene's germline CDR1 is SGHNT and CDR2 YYREEE (reference sequence). In DNA, the CDR3 is TGTGCCAGCAGCCTCAGGACTGGAAACACCGGGGAGCTGTTTTTT. This translates into CASSLRTGNTGELFF.

This rearrangement joins TRBV11-2 to TRBJ1-4; D call uncertain. This CDR3 spans 14 amino acids. Between the trimmed V and J ends, which lost 5 bases and 5 bases, there was a span of 12 bases. Germline V gene sequence: CDR1 SGHAT, CDR2 FQNNGV. CDR3 nucleotide sequence: TGTGCCAGCAGCCGGCGACAAGTAAATGAAAAACTGTTTTTT. It translates to CASSRRQVNEKLFF.

The chain joins TRBV30 to TRBJ2-7; 14 bases map to TRBD2. The CDR3 has 14 amino acids. Trimming cost V 7 bases and J 9 bases; bases outside gene matches: 11. Germline V gene data show CDR1 as GTSNPN and CDR2 as SVGIG (reference sequence). The CDR3 here is CASRSGLAGDSQYF. Written as DNA, the CDR3 is TGTGCCTCACGGTCGGGACTAGCGGGAGACTCGCAGTACTTC.

The chain joins TRBV27 to TRBJ2-5, with a tentative D call TRBD2 (5 bases). The germline V and J ends were trimmed by 2 bases and 8 bases, with 12 bases remaining between them. This CDR3 has 13 amino acids. Germline-derived CDR1 and CDR2 are MNHEY and SMNVEV (reference sequence). In DNA form, the CDR3 reads TGTGCCAGCAGTTTAGGACCGAGGGCCACCCAGTACTTC. Translating it yields CASSLGPRATQYF.

The chain carries TRBV11-1 and TRBJ2-7, with 11 bases matching TRBD1. Germline lookup yields CDR1 SGHAT and CDR2 FQDESV (reference sequence). V lost 5 bases, J lost 5 bases, and 5 bases stayed unmatched. This CDR3 comprises 14 residues. CDR3 bases: TGTGCCAGCAGCCTGGACAGGGGGCTCAACGAGCAGTACTTC. This translates into CASSLDRGLNEQYF.

The chain joins TRBV6-4 to TRBJ2-3; D is perhaps TRBD2 (6 bases). This CDR3 region has 15 residues. Germline V gene data show CDR1 as MRHNA and CDR2 as SNTAGT. Trimming pared 4 bases from V and 2 bases from J, leaving 13 bases between. The CDR3 is CASSASGLTTDTQYF. CDR3 coding DNA: TGTGCCAGCAGTGCCTCGGGACTTACCACAGATACGCAGTATTTT.

CDR3 coding DNA: TGCGCCAGCAGCCTATCAGGACCGCCCCGACAGGGACGGGTAGCTAATGAAAAACTGTTTTTT. It yields the protein CASSLSGPPRQGRVANEKLFF. This rearrangement joins TRBV4-1 to TRBJ1-4, with 7 bases lining up with TRBD1. Unmatched junction bases numbered 23, after V lost 4 bases and J lost 3 bases. CDR1 and CDR2 from the germline V gene are MGHRA and YSYEKL. The CDR3 contains 21 residues.

The chain recombines TRBV4-1 with TRBJ2-2, with D perhaps matching TRBD2 (6 bases). Trimming took 2 bases from V and 3 from J, leaving 13 bases between them. Germline V gives CDR1 MGHRA, CDR2 YSYEKL. The CDR3 runs to 16 residues. CDR3 protein: CASSQFSSGYTGELFF. In DNA, the CDR3 is TGCGCCAGCAGCCAATTTAGCAGCGGGTACACCGGGGAGCTGTTTTTT.

The V and J genes are TRBV11-2 and TRBJ1-3; maybe TRBD1 (6 bases). Germline V gene sequence: CDR1 SGHAT, CDR2 FQNNGV. Trimming cost V 5 bases and J 0 bases, with 14 bases left between them. The CDR3 extends over 16 amino acids. For the CDR3, the DNA is TGTGCCAGCAGCCCCCGACAGGAGCTCTCTGGAAACACCATATATTTT. It translates to CASSPRQELSGNTIYF.